This T cell receptor beta chain came from a study of blood T cell repertoires in COVID-19. Germline CDR1 and CDR2: SNHLY and FYNNEI. This CDR3 is built from 13 residues. V was pared by 6 bases and J by 3 bases, with 9 bases between. Profiling relied on immunoSEQ multiplex PCR, and the TCRdb table lists in-frame clones only, not all of them. Here the sample spans about 170,000 clones, about 93% being singletons. The genes are TRBV2 and TRBJ2-1; D gene uncertain. This receptor was taken from a woman aged 45-60 years with acute or convalescent COVID-19. The sequenced sample consisted of peripheral blood. Here the CDR3 reads CASRAENYNEQFF. The CDR3 coding sequence is TGTGCCAGCAGGGCGGAGAACTACAATGAGCAGTTCTTC.